This T cell receptor beta chain was recorded in a study of radiotherapy plus CTLA-4 blockade in lung cancer. Study-wide context: Of the patients, 18% showed objective responses and more than 30% attained disease control. Study conclusions and caveats: Response was reportedly best predicted by early blood T cell clone dynamics, with interferon-beta. There was expansion of tumor-derived TCR clones in blood after radiotherapy plus ipilimumab.

Details on this clone: The target antigen is unknown.

TCRdb's table, derived via immunoSEQ multiplex PCR, lists solely in-frame clones and lacks some. The sample carries over 50,000 clones, approximately 79% recorded once. Patients had chemo-refractory metastatic non-small-cell lung cancer and received focal radiation plus CTLA-4 blockade that used ipilimumab. J gave up 10 bases and V 3 bases, and 4 bases lay outside the gene matches. This CDR3 region has 13 residues. Germline lookup yields CDR1 LNHNV and CDR2 YYDKDF (reference sequence). The sample consisted of peripheral blood, taken from a patient treated with radiotherapy plus ipilimumab. This TCR derives from a human donor with non-small cell lung cancer who had a complete response to radiotherapy plus ipilimumab. V usage is TRBV15 and J usage is TRBJ2-1; TRBD2 aligns across 9 bases. The CDR3 DNA reads as TGTGCCACCAGCAGGGAGCTAGCGGGGGAGCAGTTCTTC. This translates into CATSRELAGEQFF.